The 11 T cell receptor beta chains listed next were all sequenced from one sample in a study of T cells in localized non-small cell lung cancer. Measured with immunoSEQ multiplex PCR; TCRdb has only the in-frame clones, and not every one. The data hold around 130,000 clones, with 70% to 90% observed a single time. The sequencing used peripheral blood, collected before any cancer treatment. The receptors come from an older female donor with stage I lung adenocarcinoma.

The chain recombines TRBV7-8 with TRBJ2-1; a possible D gene is TRBD2 (6 bases). This CDR3 has 16 residues. From germline, CDR1 is SGHVS and CDR2 FQNEAQ. V lost 1 base and J 7 bases, leaving 17 bases between the germline ends. The CDR3 reads CASSLEVPAGLNEQFF. CDR3 in DNA: TGTGCCAGCAGCTTAGAAGTACCAGCGGGTTTGAATGAGCAGTTCTTC.

This chain connects TRBV19 to TRBJ2-2; D gene uncertain. The CDR3 totals 15 residues. V lost 5 bases, J lost 0 bases, and 10 bases lay in between. CDR1 and CDR2 (germline): LNHDA, SQIVND (reference sequence). The CDR3 here is CASSSRSSNTGELFF. The CDR3 DNA reads TGTGCCAGTAGTTCCCGGTCTTCGAACACCGGGGAGCTGTTTTTT.

The rearrangement uses TRBV9 and TRBJ1-4; 9 nucleotides match TRBD1. The CDR3 contains 15 residues. With V trimmed by 4 bases and J by 7 bases, 8 bases remained unmatched. The germline V gene encodes CDR1 SGDLS and CDR2 YYNGEE. The DNA of the CDR3 is TGTGCCAGCAGCCCGACTGGGACAGGGAGTGAAAAACTGTTTTTT. Translation gives CASSPTGTGSEKLFF.

The rearrangement uses TRBV7-2 and TRBJ2-3; 8 bases fit TRBD2. With 1 base clipped from V and 6 bases from J, the junction kept 3 bases outside the gene matches. Germline V gives CDR1 SGHTA, CDR2 FQGNSA. The length of the CDR3 is 14 residues. The DNA of the CDR3 is TGTGCCAGCAGCTTAGGGCTAGCGGGCGATACGCAGTATTTT. Translated: CASSLGLAGDTQYF.

The rearrangement uses TRBV6-1 and TRBJ2-7; TRBD1 agrees at 7 bases. V lost 7 bases, J lost 3 bases, and 9 bases stayed unmatched. This CDR3 spans 14 amino acids. Per the germline V gene, CDR1 is MNHNS and CDR2 is SASEGT. The CDR3 nucleotides read TGTGCCAGCAAGCCCGGGACAGCTCTCTACGAGCAGTACTTC. Its translation is CASKPGTALYEQYF.

The chain is built from TRBV5-1 and TRBJ2-1; unclear D gene. CDR3 size: 16 residues. Trimming cost V 0 bases and J 0 bases, with 10 bases left between them. Germline values: CDR1 SGHRS, CDR2 YFSETQ. Here the CDR3 reads CASSLDFSISYNEQFF. CDR3 sequence (DNA): TGCGCCAGCAGCTTGGATTTTTCAATCTCCTACAATGAGCAGTTCTTC.

The rearrangement links TRBV9 to TRBJ2-1; 7 bases align to TRBD2. J lost 1 base, V lost 0 bases, and 7 bases had no gene match. This CDR3 comprises 17 residues. Germline CDR1 SGDLS, CDR2 YYNGEE. The CDR3 protein is CASSVVWSSGSYNEQFF. The CDR3 nucleotides are TGTGCCAGCAGCGTAGTATGGAGTAGCGGGTCCTACAATGAGCAGTTCTTC.

This chain uses TRBV7-9 with TRBJ2-7; TRBD2 might be the D (5 bases). The CDR3 loop spans 15 amino acids. CDR1 SEHNR and CDR2 FQNEAQ come from the germline V gene (reference sequence). V was pared by 5 bases and J by 3 bases, with 17 bases between. The CDR3 DNA reads TGTGCCAGCAGCCCCGGGGTAGCGCACATCTACGAGCAGTACTTC. Translation: CASSPGVAHIYEQYF.

The V gene is TRBV4-2, the J gene TRBJ2-5; 9 nucleotides line up with TRBD2. This CDR3 has 17 amino acids. Unmatched junction bases numbered 10, after V lost 4 bases and J lost 1 base. Germline CDR1 reads LGHNA; CDR2 reads YNFKEQ. CDR3 loop: CASSPLPSGTPQETQYF. DNA of the CDR3: TGTGCCAGCAGCCCCCTCCCTAGCGGGACCCCCCAAGAGACCCAGTACTTC.

This clone has just one count. J is TRBJ2-5 and V is TRBV5-1; a weak D match, TRBD1 (8 bases). Between the trimmed V and J ends, which lost 5 bases and 4 bases, there was a span of 18 bases. The CDR3 spans 15 residues. The germline V gene encodes CDR1 SGHRS and CDR2 YFSETQ. The CDR3, as DNA: TGCGCCAGCAGTCCCGATAACAGGGGGGGAGAGACCCAGTACTTC. Encoded protein: CASSPDNRGGETQYF.

This chain links TRBV6-6 with TRBJ2-5, with TRBD2 matching over 8 bases. The trim removed 7 bases at V and 7 bases at J, leaving 14 bases unmatched. The V gene's germline CDR1 is MNHNY and CDR2 SVGAGI (reference sequence). This CDR3 region has 15 residues. CDR3 sequence: CASIQSSGQTGTQYF. For the CDR3, the DNA is TGTGCCAGCATCCAGTCTAGCGGGCAAACGGGGACCCAGTACTTC.